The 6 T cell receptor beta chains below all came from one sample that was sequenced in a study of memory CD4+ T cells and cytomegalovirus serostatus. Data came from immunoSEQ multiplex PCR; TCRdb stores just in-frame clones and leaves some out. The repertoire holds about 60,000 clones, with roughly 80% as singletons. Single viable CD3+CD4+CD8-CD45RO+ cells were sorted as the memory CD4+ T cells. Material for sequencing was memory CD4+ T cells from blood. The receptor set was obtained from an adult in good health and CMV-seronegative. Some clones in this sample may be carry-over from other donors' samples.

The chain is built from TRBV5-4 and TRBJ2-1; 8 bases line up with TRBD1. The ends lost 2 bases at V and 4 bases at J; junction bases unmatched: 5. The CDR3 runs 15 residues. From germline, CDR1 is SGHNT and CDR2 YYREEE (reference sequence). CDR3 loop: CASSFDRGEYNEQFF. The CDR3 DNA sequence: TGTGCCAGCAGCTTTGACAGGGGCGAGTACAATGAGCAGTTCTTC.

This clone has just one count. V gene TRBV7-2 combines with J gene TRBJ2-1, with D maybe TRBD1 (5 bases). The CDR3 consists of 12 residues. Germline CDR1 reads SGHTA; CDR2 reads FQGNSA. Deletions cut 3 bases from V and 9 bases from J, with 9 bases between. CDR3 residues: CASSFQGTEQFF. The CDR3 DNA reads TGTGCCAGCAGCTTCCAGGGTACTGAGCAGTTCTTC.

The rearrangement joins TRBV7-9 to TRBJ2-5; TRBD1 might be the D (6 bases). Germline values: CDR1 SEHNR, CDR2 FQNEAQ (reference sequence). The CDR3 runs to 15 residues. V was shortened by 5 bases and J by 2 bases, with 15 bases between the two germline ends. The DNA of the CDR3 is TGTGCCAGCAGCCCTACGGGGACACATCAAGAGACCCAGTACTTC. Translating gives CASSPTGTHQETQYF.

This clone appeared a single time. The CDR3 sequence: CASVGYRSYEQYF. CDR3 nucleotides: TGTGCCAGCGTGGGTTACCGCTCCTACGAGCAGTACTTC. This rearrangement joins TRBV28 to TRBJ2-7; D gene unclear. Per the germline V gene, CDR1 is MDHEN and CDR2 is SYDVKM. The CDR3 runs to 13 residues. The ends were cut back, 8 bases at V and 0 bases at J, with 11 bases in the middle. Complete variable domain (other parts from reference TRBV28 and TRBJ2-7): DVKVTQSSRYLVKRTGEKVFLECVQDMDHENMFWYRQDPGLGLRLIYFSYDVKMKEKGDIPEGYSVSREKKERFSLILESASTNQTSMYLCASVGYRSYEQYFGPGTRLTVT.

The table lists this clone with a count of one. CDR3 nucleotide sequence: TGTGCCAGCAGCCAAGATCTTACGGGGGCGGGACTAGCGGGAGTAGGCACGCAGTATTTT. Amino acids: CASSQDLTGAGLAGVGTQYF. This chain links TRBV4-2 with TRBJ2-3; 14 bases are a match to TRBD2. The CDR3 consists of 20 residues. V shed 0 bases and J 9 bases; nucleotides not matched to a gene: 17. Germline lookup yields CDR1 LGHNA and CDR2 YNFKEQ.

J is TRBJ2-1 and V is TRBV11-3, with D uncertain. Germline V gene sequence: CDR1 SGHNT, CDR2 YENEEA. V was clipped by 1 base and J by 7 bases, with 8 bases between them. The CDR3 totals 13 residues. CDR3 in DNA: TGTGCCAGCAGCTTAGTGGACGGGAATGAGCAGTTCTTC. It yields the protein CASSLVDGNEQFF.